A single sample gave rise to the 23 T cell receptor beta chains below, sequenced in a study of T-cell memory formation after mild COVID-19. Each CDR3 protein is one row after TCRdb ran MiXCR on the 5' RACE reads. Of hundreds of thousands of distinct CDR3 sequences listed, 17% are singletons. Sequenced: PBMCs or a T cell subset sorted from them (not recorded which). All receptors derive from an adult woman who had mild COVID-19 (a few samples of this study predate the infection). Cell type and time point are not known.

This chain joins TRBV5-1 and TRBJ1-1; a possible D gene is TRBD1 (5 bases). This CDR3 has 15 amino acids. Germline assignment: CDR1 SGHRS and CDR2 YFSETQ. Trimming pared 0 bases from V and 1 base from J, leaving 10 bases between. CDR3 nucleotides: TGCGCCAGCAGCTTGGTGTGGGGGGAGAACACTGAAGCTTTCTTT. This encodes CASSLVWGENTEAFF.

This clonotype was counted a few times. The rearrangement joins TRBV3-1 to TRBJ1-2, with D unclear. V gave up 4 bases and J gave up 3 bases, with 21 bases separating them. The CDR3 length is 17 residues. CDR1 is LGHDT, CDR2 YNNKEL, per germline (reference sequence). CDR3 nucleotides: TGTGCCAGCAGCCCGATTGATTCAGCGCGGGTCGACTATGGCTACACCTTC. This gives the protein CASSPIDSARVDYGYTF.

This clonotype was observed a handful of times. V and J are TRBV5-6 and TRBJ1-2; D call uncertain. Trimming removed 0 bases from V and 3 bases from J, with 12 bases in between. Germline CDR1 is SGHDT and CDR2 is YYEEEE. The CDR3 sequence is 15 residues long. DNA of the CDR3: TGTGCCAGCAGCTTGGGCAGGCGATTACACTATGGCTACACCTTC. This gives the protein CASSLGRRLHYGYTF.

This chain uses TRBV5-1 with TRBJ2-1, with 12 bases that match TRBD2. Trimming removed 3 bases from V and 7 bases from J; junction bases left unmatched: 5. From germline, CDR1 is SGHRS and CDR2 YFSETQ. The CDR3 covers 15 residues. CDR3 nucleotides: TGCGCCAGCAGCTCTAGCGGGGGGGCCTTAAATGAGCAGTTCTTC. Protein sequence: CASSSSGGALNEQFF.

The sample holds a few counts of this clonotype. The chain uses TRBV25-1 and TRBJ2-5; D not resolved. The CDR3 is 17 residues long. Per germline, CDR1 MGHDK and CDR2 SYGVNS. The V gene lost 5 bases and the J gene lost 5 bases, with 24 bases spanning the gap. CDR3: CASSSDVRTDYGETQYF. For the CDR3, the DNA is TGTGCCAGCAGTTCAGACGTTAGGACGGATTACGGGGAGACCCAGTACTTC.

This clonotype occurred many times. The chain joins TRBV4-1 to TRBJ1-1; TRBD1 might be the D (5 bases). In germline, CDR1 is MGHRA, CDR2 YSYEKL. Trimming shortened V by 3 bases and J by 5 bases, and 28 bases separated the two germline ends. The CDR3 extends over 19 amino acids. In DNA, the CDR3 is TGCGCCAGCAGCCACCTCTTATGGGCAGGGTCAACGGCGGGTACTGAAGCTTTCTTT. Amino acids: CASSHLLWAGSTAGTEAFF.

A few counts support this clonotype. The CDR3 DNA reads TGCGCCAGCAGCCAAGTGTGGTTACAGTCCTACGAGCAGTACTTC. Translating gives CASSQVWLQSYEQYF. J is TRBJ2-7 and V is TRBV4-3; the D is unclear. The CDR3 is 15 residues long. Germline V CDR1 and CDR2: LGHNA, YSLEER. V was cut by 1 base and J by 1 base, with 11 bases left in between.

The J gene is TRBJ2-2, the V gene TRBV7-9, with D maybe TRBD1 (5 bases). Germline V gene lookup returns CDR1 SEHNR and CDR2 FQNEAQ (reference sequence). CDR3 length: 15 residues. With 3 bases removed from V and 3 bases from J, the gap between germline ends came to 11 bases. CDR3 DNA: TGTGCCAGCAGCTTCCCCAGGGCTCACACCGGGGAGCTGTTTTTT. It is translated as CASSFPRAHTGELFF.

This sequence joins TRBV29-1 and TRBJ2-7, with D possibly matching TRBD2 (5 bases). The CDR3 loop spans 17 amino acids. Germline values: CDR1 SQVTM, CDR2 ANQGSEA. V was shortened by 4 bases and J by 4 bases, with 26 bases between the two germline ends. For the CDR3, the DNA is TGCAGCGTTGGGGTGGTAGGATTAGCGACCTTCGGGTACGAGCAGTACTTC. Protein sequence: CSVGVVGLATFGYEQYF.

This clonotype was counted only a few times. V and J are TRBV24-1 and TRBJ2-1; 8 bases map to TRBD1. CDR1 is KGHDR, CDR2 SFDVKD, per germline. V trimming: 1 base; J trimming: 2 bases; junction bases outside the gene matches: 3. The CDR3 covers 16 residues. The CDR3 DNA reads TGTGCCACCAGTGATTTTGGGACAGGTACCTACAATGAGCAGTTCTTC. Residues: CATSDFGTGTYNEQFF.

The rearrangement joins TRBV7-2 to TRBJ1-1; possible D gene TRBD1, 5 bases. The CDR3 has 15 residues. CDR1 SGHTA and CDR2 FQGNSA come from the germline V gene. V was clipped by 5 bases and J by 4 bases, with 17 bases between them. CDR3 coding DNA: TGTGCCAGCAGCCCCGTTTTGGGGGGTGTCACTGAAGCTTTCTTT. Residues: CASSPVLGGVTEAFF.

The chain recombines TRBV4-3 with TRBJ2-7, with D possibly matching TRBD1 (5 bases). The CDR3 runs to 12 residues. The germline V gene has CDR1 LGHNA and CDR2 YSLEER. Trimming cost V 3 bases and J 6 bases, with 9 bases left between them. CDR3 bases: TGCGCCAGCAGCCAGGGAACAGGCGAGCAGTACTTC. Residues: CASSQGTGEQYF.

J is TRBJ1-1 and V is TRBV4-1; no firm D call. This CDR3 comprises 14 residues. The germline V gene encodes CDR1 MGHRA and CDR2 YSYEKL. The V and J ends lost 3 bases and 4 bases respectively, with 12 bases between them. CDR3 sequence: CASSHPTRSTEAFF. The CDR3 coding sequence is TGCGCCAGCAGCCACCCGACGCGGAGCACTGAAGCTTTCTTT.

This clonotype came up many times. The chain uses TRBV12-3 or TRBV12-4 and TRBJ2-7; D is unresolved. Trimming removed 4 bases at V and 0 bases at J, with 13 bases between. This CDR3 spans 15 amino acids. CDR3 residues: CASSSNTLTSYEQYF. The CDR3 DNA reads as TGTGCCAGCAGTTCGAACACCCTGACCTCCTACGAGCAGTACTTC.

V is TRBV5-1 and J is TRBJ1-1; 10 nucleotides agree with TRBD1. The junction had 8 bases not matched to a gene; V was cut back by 4 bases and J by 5 bases. The germline V gene has CDR1 SGHRS and CDR2 YFSETQ. This CDR3 region has 15 residues. CDR3 region: CASSHRQGADTEAFF. The DNA of the CDR3 is TGCGCCAGCAGCCACAGACAGGGGGCGGATACTGAAGCTTTCTTT.

The V and J genes are TRBV5-8 and TRBJ2-4; tentatively, D is TRBD1 or TRBD2 (5 bases each). Germline V gene lookup returns CDR1 SGHTS and CDR2 YDEGEE. The CDR3 runs 16 residues. Trimming took off 4 bases at V and 8 bases at J, with 22 bases between the two ends. As DNA, the CDR3 is TGTGCCAGCAGCCTCCCCGGGGCGAGGGTTTCAGACATTCAGTACTTC. It is translated as CASSLPGARVSDIQYF.

The CDR3: CASSFLGQQYF. Written as DNA, the CDR3 is TGTGCCAGCAGTTTCCTGGGGCAGCAGTACTTC. V gene TRBV12-3 or TRBV12-4 combines with J gene TRBJ2-7, with D tentatively TRBD1 (5 bases). The CDR3 loop spans 11 amino acids. V gave up 3 bases and J gave up 8 bases, with 8 bases separating them.

This clonotype was seen only a few times. The J gene is TRBJ2-1, the V gene TRBV6-2 or TRBV6-3; 12 nucleotides line up with TRBD2. Looked up from germline, CDR1 is MNHEY and CDR2 is SVGEGT. The trim removed 5 bases at V and 7 bases at J, leaving 18 bases unmatched. The CDR3 is 19 residues long. This CDR3 is CASSRPTVTSSGRGNEQFF. CDR3 nucleotide sequence: TGTGCCAGCAGTCGCCCGACCGTCACCTCTAGCGGGAGGGGAAATGAGCAGTTCTTC.

V is TRBV25-1 and J is TRBJ2-2, with D maybe TRBD2 (5 bases). This CDR3 has 14 amino acids. Germline V gives CDR1 MGHDK, CDR2 SYGVNS. V gave up 4 bases and J gave up 5 bases, with 11 bases separating them. CDR3 protein: CASSAGSITGELFF. The CDR3 DNA follows: TGTGCCAGCAGTGCGGGGTCTATAACCGGGGAGCTGTTTTTT.

This clonotype was counted only a few times. This chain connects TRBV12-3 or TRBV12-4 to TRBJ2-5; a possible D gene is TRBD2 (6 bases). The CDR3 is 16 amino acids. The ends were cut back, 3 bases at V and 4 bases at J, with 18 bases in the middle. CDR3 protein: CASSLLRGGRGETQYF. The DNA of the CDR3 is TGTGCCAGCAGTTTGTTGCGGGGCGGCCGGGGAGAGACCCAGTACTTC.

CDR3 sequence: CASSWQGATNEQFF. The CDR3 DNA sequence: TGTGCCAGCAGCTGGCAGGGGGCAACGAATGAGCAGTTCTTC. This chain joins TRBV11-1 and TRBJ2-1; 8 bases match TRBD1. Germline CDR1 and CDR2: SGHAT and FQDESV (reference sequence). Germline trimming cut 4 bases from V and 7 bases from J; bases unmatched to any gene: 6. This CDR3 region has 14 residues.

There are a few counts of this clonotype. V usage is TRBV19 and J usage is TRBJ1-5, with D hard to call. The CDR3 covers 13 residues. V shed 7 bases and J shed 1 base, with 8 bases lying between them. Germline CDR1 LNHDA, CDR2 SQIVND (reference sequence). CDR3 loop: CASKGSSNQPQHF. The CDR3 nucleotides read TGTGCCAGTAAGGGTAGCAGCAATCAGCCCCAGCATTTT. Variable domain in full (rest from reference TRBV19 and TRBJ1-5): DGGITQSPKYLFRKEGQNVTLSCEQNLNHDAMYWYRQDPGQGLRLIYYSQIVNDFQKGDIAEGYSVSREKKESFPLTVTSAQKNPTAFYLCASKGSSNQPQHFGDGTRLSIL.

The rearrangement uses TRBV7-6 and TRBJ2-6; 9 bases are a match to TRBD1. CDR1 SGHVS and CDR2 FNYEAQ come from the germline V gene. V shed 5 bases and J 9 bases; nucleotides not matched to a gene: 8. The CDR3 is made up of 15 amino acids. Here the CDR3 DNA reads TGTGCCAGCAGCCCATGGGACAGGGCGGACAACGTCCTGACTTTC. Protein: CASSPWDRADNVLTF.